The rows below give T cell receptor beta chains drawn from one sample of a study of tumor and adjacent non-tumor tissue in lung cancer. One entry per CDR3 protein results from TCRdb running MiXCR on the multiplex PCR reads. The repertoire holds some 74,000 distinct CDR3 sequences, with 72% as singletons. The material sequenced was lung tumor tissue. Receptors were obtained from a woman in her forties with non-small cell lung cancer. Both conserved end residues are part of each CDR3. The order of the fields is CDR3 length, J gene, V gene, D gene, clone size, CDR3 DNA, CDR3 protein. The D gene is left open where the match is weak. Part of the rows lack a size; the others show once, few, many or a class for expanded clones.

CDR3 length: 16
J gene: TRBJ2-3
V gene: TRBV6-1
D gene: TRBD1
clone size: -
CDR3 DNA: TGTGCCAGCAGAGAACGTCGGACAGGGCGTACAGATACGCAGTATTTT
CDR3 protein: CASRERRTGRTDTQYF

CDR3 length: 14
J gene: TRBJ1-1
V gene: TRBV11-2
D gene: -
clone size: once
CDR3 DNA: TGTGCCAGCAGCCCCGACTGGGGAGGCACTGATACTTTCTTT
CDR3 protein: CASSPDWGGTDTFF

CDR3 length: 13
J gene: TRBJ2-1
V gene: TRBV6-1
D gene: -
clone size: many
CDR3 DNA: TGTGCCAGCACAGCAGGGGCGTACAATGAGCAGTTCTTC
CDR3 protein: CASTAGAYNEQFF

CDR3 length: 15
J gene: TRBJ2-2
V gene: TRBV4-2
D gene: -
clone size: few
CDR3 DNA: TGTGCCAGCAAAAGCTTGAAGGACCACATCGGGGAGCTGTTTTTT
CDR3 protein: CASKSLKDHIGELFF

CDR3 length: 14
J gene: TRBJ2-1
V gene: TRBV29-1
D gene: -
clone size: -
CDR3 DNA: TGCAGTGTTGCTGCGGAACAGATCTACAATGAGCAGTTCTTC
CDR3 protein: CSVAAEQIYNEQFF

CDR3 length: 16
J gene: TRBJ2-7
V gene: TRBV5-1
D gene: TRBD1
clone size: -
CDR3 DNA: TGCGCCAGCAGCTTCGGACAGGGGGGAGAAAAGTTCGAACAGTACTTC
CDR3 protein: CASSFGQGGEKFEQYF

CDR3 length: 13
J gene: TRBJ2-7
V gene: TRBV6-5
D gene: TRBD1
clone size: -
CDR3 DNA: TGTGTCAGCAGGGGACAGGTTTGGAACGAGCAGTACTTC
CDR3 protein: CVSRGQVWNEQYF

CDR3 length: 12
J gene: TRBJ2-2
V gene: TRBV12-3/TRBV12-4
D gene: -
clone size: -
CDR3 DNA: TGTGCCAGCAGCCCTAGTACCGAGGAGCTGTTTTTT
CDR3 protein: CASSPSTEELFF

CDR3 length: 13
J gene: TRBJ1-1
V gene: TRBV11-2
D gene: -
clone size: -
CDR3 DNA: TGTGTCAGCAGCTCGGTGGGGGACTCGGGAGCTTTCTTT
CDR3 protein: CVSSSVGDSGAFF

CDR3 length: 11
J gene: TRBJ2-3
V gene: TRBV5-4
D gene: -
clone size: -
CDR3 DNA: TGTGCCAGCAACGAGGCAGGTACGCAGTATTTT
CDR3 protein: CASNEAGTQYF

CDR3 length: 13
J gene: TRBJ2-1
V gene: TRBV7-8
D gene: TRBD2
clone size: few
CDR3 DNA: TGTGCCAGGAGCGACCAGGGACTAGCCACTCGTGGGTTC
CDR3 protein: CARSDQGLATRGF

CDR3 length: 14
J gene: TRBJ2-2
V gene: TRBV6-5
D gene: -
clone size: -
CDR3 DNA: TGTGCCAGCATACTAGCTCCGAACACCGGGGAGCTATTTTTT
CDR3 protein: CASILAPNTGELFF

CDR3 length: 14
J gene: TRBJ2-2
V gene: TRBV25-1
D gene: -
clone size: -
CDR3 DNA: TGTGCCAGCAGTGAAGGCAGAAACACCGGGGAGCTGTTTTTT
CDR3 protein: CASSEGRNTGELFF

CDR3 length: 14
J gene: TRBJ2-1
V gene: TRBV29-1
D gene: -
clone size: -
CDR3 DNA: TGCAGCCTTACAGGGATAGGGTACAAAAATGAGCAGTTCTTC
CDR3 protein: CSLTGIGYKNEQFF

CDR3 length: 14
J gene: TRBJ2-1
V gene: TRBV28
D gene: TRBD2
clone size: many
CDR3 DNA: TGTGCCAGCAGTCGCGGGGGGGCCTACAATGAGCAGTTCTTC
CDR3 protein: CASSRGGAYNEQFF

CDR3 length: 14
J gene: TRBJ2-5
V gene: TRBV6-5
D gene: -
clone size: many
CDR3 DNA: TGTGCCAGCAGTTACTTCGGGGTCCGGGAGACCCAGTACTTC
CDR3 protein: CASSYFGVRETQYF

CDR3 length: 17
J gene: TRBJ2-3
V gene: TRBV10-2
D gene: TRBD2
clone size: once
CDR3 DNA: TGCGCCTGCAGTGACCGGAGCGGGGGGGCGGAGACAGAAACGCAGTATTTT
CDR3 protein: CACSDRSGGAETETQYF

CDR3 length: 13
J gene: TRBJ2-7
V gene: TRBV10-3
D gene: -
clone size: few
CDR3 DNA: TGTGCCATCAGGGGAACCCAGGGCTACAGGCAGTACTTC
CDR3 protein: CAIRGTQGYRQYF

CDR3 length: 15
J gene: TRBJ2-3
V gene: TRBV5-1
D gene: TRBD1
clone size: -
CDR3 DNA: TGCGCCAGCAGTACAGGGGGTAGAGGGGGAGATACGCAGTATTTT
CDR3 protein: CASSTGGRGGDTQYF

CDR3 length: 17
J gene: TRBJ2-6
V gene: TRBV5-1
D gene: TRBD1
clone size: -
CDR3 DNA: TGCGCCAGCAGCCCGGGACAGGGTTTCTCTGGGGCCAACGTCTTGACTTTC
CDR3 protein: CASSPGQGFSGANVLTF

CDR3 length: 11
J gene: TRBJ2-3
V gene: TRBV5-1
D gene: -
clone size: many
CDR3 DNA: TGCGCCAGCGGTAGCACAGATACGCAGTATTTT
CDR3 protein: CASGSTDTQYF

CDR3 length: 16
J gene: TRBJ2-7
V gene: TRBV3-1
D gene: -
clone size: -
CDR3 DNA: TGTGCCAGCAGCCAGGGGGTCAAGGGCGGCCCCTACGAGCAGTACTTC
CDR3 protein: CASSQGVKGGPYEQYF

CDR3 length: 15
J gene: TRBJ2-5
V gene: TRBV11-1
D gene: -
clone size: -
CDR3 DNA: TGTGTCAGCAGCTCGATCTTGGAGACTCAAGAGACTCAGTACTTC
CDR3 protein: CVSSSILETQETQYF

CDR3 length: 14
J gene: TRBJ2-2
V gene: TRBV29-1
D gene: TRBD2
clone size: -
CDR3 DNA: TGCAGCCTTGCTAGCGGGAGAGGAACCGGGGAGCTGTTTTTT
CDR3 protein: CSLASGRGTGELFF

CDR3 length: 14
J gene: TRBJ1-6
V gene: TRBV10-2
D gene: -
clone size: -
CDR3 DNA: TGCACCAGCAGTGGGGGCCCGGTGAAATCACCCCTCCACTTT
CDR3 protein: CTSSGGPVKSPLHF

CDR3 length: 16
J gene: TRBJ2-5
V gene: TRBV5-4
D gene: TRBD2
clone size: -
CDR3 DNA: TGTGCCAGCAGCTTACTAGCGGTGGGGCTAGAAGAGACCCAGTACTTC
CDR3 protein: CASSLLAVGLEETQYF

CDR3 length: 14
J gene: TRBJ2-3
V gene: TRBV11-2
D gene: -
clone size: -
CDR3 DNA: TGTGCCAGCAGCCGCACGGACACAGACAGTAGGCAGTATTTT
CDR3 protein: CASSRTDTDSRQYF

CDR3 length: 13
J gene: TRBJ2-5
V gene: TRBV13
D gene: -
clone size: -
CDR3 DNA: TGTGCAAGCAGCTCGATTCGGCAGGTGGCCCAGTACTTC
CDR3 protein: CASSSIRQVAQYF

CDR3 length: 17
J gene: TRBJ2-6
V gene: TRBV4-2
D gene: -
clone size: -
CDR3 DNA: TGTGTCAGCAGCCAAGATGTCCAAGGGGTTGGGGCCAACGTCCTGACTTTC
CDR3 protein: CVSSQDVQGVGANVLTF

CDR3 length: 14
J gene: TRBJ2-7
V gene: TRBV11-3
D gene: TRBD2
clone size: -
CDR3 DNA: TGTGCCAGAAGCTACCTGGGGGGGTCCTACGAGCAGTACTTC
CDR3 protein: CARSYLGGSYEQYF

CDR3 length: 15
J gene: TRBJ1-5
V gene: TRBV6-6
D gene: -
clone size: many
CDR3 DNA: TGTGCCAGCAGTTTACAGGGTTGGGGCAATCAGCCCCAGCATTTT
CDR3 protein: CASSLQGWGNQPQHF

CDR3 length: 16
J gene: TRBJ2-7
V gene: TRBV11-2
D gene: -
clone size: -
CDR3 DNA: TGTGGCAGCAGCCCCCTCGGTGGACATGGGTACTACGAGCAGTACTTC
CDR3 protein: CGSSPLGGHGYYEQYF

CDR3 length: 15
J gene: TRBJ2-1
V gene: TRBV4-2
D gene: -
clone size: -
CDR3 DNA: TGTGCCAGCAGCCAACCTCAGGACACCTACAATGAGCAGTTCTTC
CDR3 protein: CASSQPQDTYNEQFF

CDR3 length: 15
J gene: TRBJ2-3
V gene: TRBV11-3
D gene: TRBD2
clone size: -
CDR3 DNA: TGTGACAGCAGCGCTAGCGGGGGGTCCACAGATACGCGGTATTTT
CDR3 protein: CDSSASGGSTDTRYF

CDR3 length: 13
J gene: TRBJ2-5
V gene: TRBV2
D gene: -
clone size: -
CDR3 DNA: TGTGCCAGCAGTCCTACAACCGAGGGGACCCAGTACTTC
CDR3 protein: CASSPTTEGTQYF

CDR3 length: 12
J gene: TRBJ2-3
V gene: TRBV5-1
D gene: -
clone size: -
CDR3 DNA: TGCGCCAGCAGCTTGAACCGAGATACGCAGTATTTT
CDR3 protein: CASSLNRDTQYF

CDR3 length: 16
J gene: TRBJ2-1
V gene: TRBV11-2
D gene: TRBD2
clone size: -
CDR3 DNA: TGTGCCAGCTGCTTTGGGCCACTAGCGGGGTGCAATAAGCAGTTCTTC
CDR3 protein: CASCFGPLAGCNKQFF

CDR3 length: 19
J gene: TRBJ2-2
V gene: TRBV13
D gene: -
clone size: once
CDR3 DNA: TGTGCCAGCAGCTTAGGACTAGCCACTCCTTCACAAAACATCGGGGAGCTGTTTTTT
CDR3 protein: CASSLGLATPSQNIGELFF

CDR3 length: 15
J gene: TRBJ1-1
V gene: TRBV11-2
D gene: -
clone size: -
CDR3 DNA: TGTGCCAACAGCTTAACCCGGGGGGTTGGGACTGAAACTTTCTTT
CDR3 protein: CANSLTRGVGTETFF

CDR3 length: 13
J gene: TRBJ2-3
V gene: TRBV11-2
D gene: -
clone size: once
CDR3 DNA: TGTGCCAGCAACACCGACCCAAGGGATACGCAGTGTTTT
CDR3 protein: CASNTDPRDTQCF

CDR3 length: 12
J gene: TRBJ2-1
V gene: TRBV24-1
D gene: -
clone size: -
CDR3 DNA: TGTGTCACCAGTGATTTTTACAATGAGCAGTTCTTC
CDR3 protein: CVTSDFYNEQFF

CDR3 length: 18
J gene: TRBJ2-2
V gene: TRBV12-3/TRBV12-4
D gene: -
clone size: -
CDR3 DNA: TGTGCCAGCAGTCCCTACCCCGGGGGGCGGGGAAACACCAGGGGGCTGTTTTTT
CDR3 protein: CASSPYPGGRGNTRGLFF

CDR3 length: 14
J gene: TRBJ2-1
V gene: TRBV6-2/TRBV6-3
D gene: -
clone size: -
CDR3 DNA: TGTGGCAGCACCTCGATGTGGGAGCGAAATGAGCAGTTCTTC
CDR3 protein: CGSTSMWERNEQFF

CDR3 length: 15
J gene: TRBJ1-6
V gene: TRBV6-5
D gene: TRBD1
clone size: -
CDR3 DNA: TGTGCCGGTAGTCCTACCGGGACAGGGAATTCACCCCTCCACTTC
CDR3 protein: CAGSPTGTGNSPLHF

CDR3 length: 15
J gene: TRBJ1-1
V gene: TRBV28
D gene: TRBD1
clone size: few
CDR3 DNA: TGTGCCAGCAGTCTCGGGACAGCCCTGAGGACTGAAGCTTTCTTT
CDR3 protein: CASSLGTALRTEAFF

CDR3 length: 14
J gene: TRBJ2-3
V gene: TRBV28
D gene: -
clone size: -
CDR3 DNA: TGTGCCAGCAGTTTAGACACCATCTCCTATACGCAGTATTTT
CDR3 protein: CASSLDTISYTQYF

CDR3 length: 12
J gene: TRBJ2-1
V gene: TRBV11-3
D gene: -
clone size: -
CDR3 DNA: TGTGCCAGCAGCTTGGAATGGTATGAGCAGCTCTTC
CDR3 protein: CASSLEWYEQLF

CDR3 length: 13
J gene: TRBJ1-6
V gene: TRBV11-3
D gene: -
clone size: once
CDR3 DNA: TGTGCTAGCAACCATGAGGAGTATTCACCCCTCCACTTT
CDR3 protein: CASNHEEYSPLHF